The sample holds one count of the clone carrying this TCR beta chain. Methods used by the authors: The authors estimated nucleated cell counts from reference gene primer amplification. The protocol was immunoSEQ multiplex PCR, while the TCRdb copy is restricted to in-frame clones and leaves out a portion. That table gives V, J and clone size, and the DNA gave D and trimming. The sample records fewer than 250,000 clones, 83% being singletons. Germline CDR1 is SGHRS and CDR2 is YFSETQ. Trimming removed 8 bases from V and 2 bases from J, with 13 bases in between. This CDR3 region has 14 residues. The data were obtained in a study of blood T cell repertoires in COVID-19. Study-wide context: There were acute and convalescent COVID-19 samples, and they came from the United States, Italy and Spain. The cDNA or gDNA used as material had been derived from T cells, B-cell-depleted T cells, or PBMCs.

Sequenced: peripheral blood. The source is a woman in her forties or fifties with acute or convalescent COVID-19. This chain joins TRBV5-1 and TRBJ2-2, with D perhaps TRBD2 (6 bases). CDR3 amino acids: CASAAGRNTGELFF. The CDR3 DNA is TGCGCCAGTGCCGCGGGGAGAAACACCGGGGAGCTGTTTTTT.